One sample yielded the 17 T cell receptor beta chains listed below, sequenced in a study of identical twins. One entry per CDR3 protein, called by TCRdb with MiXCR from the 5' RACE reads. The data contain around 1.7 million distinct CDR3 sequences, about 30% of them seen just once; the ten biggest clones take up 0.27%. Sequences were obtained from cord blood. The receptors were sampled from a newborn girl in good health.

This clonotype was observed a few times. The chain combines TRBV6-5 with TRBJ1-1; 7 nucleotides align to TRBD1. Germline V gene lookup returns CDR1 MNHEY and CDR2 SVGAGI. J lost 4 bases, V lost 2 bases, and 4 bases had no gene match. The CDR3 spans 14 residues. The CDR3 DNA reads TGTGCCAGCAGTTACGTCAGGGGGGCCACTGAAGCTTTCTTT. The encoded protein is CASSYVRGATEAFF.

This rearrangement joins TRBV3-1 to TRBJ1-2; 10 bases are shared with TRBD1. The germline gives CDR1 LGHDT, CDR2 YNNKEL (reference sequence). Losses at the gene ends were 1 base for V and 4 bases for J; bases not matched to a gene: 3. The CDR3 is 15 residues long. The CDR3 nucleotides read TGTGCCAGCAGCCAAGCCAGACAGGGGGCCTATGGCTACACCTTC. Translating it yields CASSQARQGAYGYTF.

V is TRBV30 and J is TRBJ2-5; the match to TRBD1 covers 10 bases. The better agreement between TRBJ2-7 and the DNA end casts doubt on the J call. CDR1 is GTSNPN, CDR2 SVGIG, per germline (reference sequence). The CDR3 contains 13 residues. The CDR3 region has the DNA TGTGCCTGGGGGACAGGGGCCCTCTACGAGCAGTACTTC. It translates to CAWGTGALYEQYF.

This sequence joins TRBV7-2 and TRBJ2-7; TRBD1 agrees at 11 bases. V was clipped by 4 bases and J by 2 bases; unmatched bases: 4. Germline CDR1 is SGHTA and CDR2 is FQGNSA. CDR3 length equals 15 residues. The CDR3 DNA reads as TGTGCCAGCAGCTCCGGGGGACAGGGGGCCTACGAGCAGTACTTC. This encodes CASSSGGQGAYEQYF.

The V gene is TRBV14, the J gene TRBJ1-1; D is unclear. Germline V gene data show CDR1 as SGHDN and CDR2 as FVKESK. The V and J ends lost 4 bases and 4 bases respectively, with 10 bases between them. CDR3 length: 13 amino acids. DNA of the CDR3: TGTGCCAGCAGCCGTGTTTGGAGCACTGAAGCTTTCTTT. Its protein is CASSRVWSTEAFF.

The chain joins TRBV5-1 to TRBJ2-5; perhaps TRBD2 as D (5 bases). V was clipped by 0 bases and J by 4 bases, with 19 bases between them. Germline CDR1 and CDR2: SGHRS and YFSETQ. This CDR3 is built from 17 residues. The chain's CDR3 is CASSLGQRKARGETQYF. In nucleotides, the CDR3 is TGCGCCAGCAGCTTGGGCCAAAGGAAAGCACGGGGAGAGACCCAGTACTTC.

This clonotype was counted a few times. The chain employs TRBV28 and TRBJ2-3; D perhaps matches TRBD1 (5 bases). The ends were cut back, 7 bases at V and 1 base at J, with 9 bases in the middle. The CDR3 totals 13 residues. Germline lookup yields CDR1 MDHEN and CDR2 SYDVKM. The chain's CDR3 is CASTLTGTDTQYF. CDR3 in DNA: TGTGCCAGCACCTTGACAGGCACAGATACGCAGTATTTT. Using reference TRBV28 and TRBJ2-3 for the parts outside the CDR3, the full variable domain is DVKVTQSSRYLVKRTGEKVFLECVQDMDHENMFWYRQDPGLGLRLIYFSYDVKMKEKGDIPEGYSVSREKKERFSLILESASTNQTSMYLCASTLTGTDTQYFGPGTRLTVL.

CDR3 amino acids: CATSLRETDYEQYF. The CDR3 bases are TGTGCCACCAGCCTCCGGGAAACTGACTACGAGCAGTACTTC. V is TRBV15 and J is TRBJ2-7; D is possibly TRBD2 (5 bases). Between the trimmed V and J ends, which lost 5 bases and 3 bases, there was a span of 14 bases. In germline, CDR1 is LNHNV, CDR2 YYDKDF (reference sequence). The CDR3 covers 14 residues.

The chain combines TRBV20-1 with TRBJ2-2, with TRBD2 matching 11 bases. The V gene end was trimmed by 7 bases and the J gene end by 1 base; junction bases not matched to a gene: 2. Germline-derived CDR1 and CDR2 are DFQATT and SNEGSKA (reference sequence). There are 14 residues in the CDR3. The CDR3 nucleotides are TGCAGTGGGCTAGCGGGAGGGAACACCGGGGAGCTGTTTTTT. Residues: CSGLAGGNTGELFF.

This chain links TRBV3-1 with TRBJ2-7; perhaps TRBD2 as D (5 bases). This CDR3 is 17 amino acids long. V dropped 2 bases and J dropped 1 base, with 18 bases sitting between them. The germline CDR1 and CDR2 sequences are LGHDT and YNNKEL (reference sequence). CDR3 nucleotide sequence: TGTGCCAGCAGCCAACGACCGCGACTAACCAATTCCTACGAGCAGTACTTC. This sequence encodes CASSQRPRLTNSYEQYF.

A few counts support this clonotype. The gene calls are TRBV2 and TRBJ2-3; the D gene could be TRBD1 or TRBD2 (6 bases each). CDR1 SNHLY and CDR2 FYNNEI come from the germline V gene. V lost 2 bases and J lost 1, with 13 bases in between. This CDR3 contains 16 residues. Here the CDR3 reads CASSEYGGQGTDTQYF. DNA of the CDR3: TGTGCCAGCAGTGAATACGGGGGCCAAGGCACAGATACGCAGTATTTT. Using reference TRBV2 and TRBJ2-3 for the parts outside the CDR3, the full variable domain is EPEVTQTPSHQVTQMGQEVILRCVPISNHLYFYWYRQILGQKVEFLVSFYNNEISEKSEIFDDQFSVERPDGSNFTLKIRSTKLEDSAMYFCASSEYGGQGTDTQYFGPGTRLTVL.

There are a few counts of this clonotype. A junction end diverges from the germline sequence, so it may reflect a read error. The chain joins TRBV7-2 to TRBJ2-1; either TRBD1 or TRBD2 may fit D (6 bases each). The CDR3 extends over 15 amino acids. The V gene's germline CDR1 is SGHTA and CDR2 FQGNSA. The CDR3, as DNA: TGTTCCAGCAGCTTAGACGCGGGACACCACAATGAGCAGTTCTTC. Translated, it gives CSSSLDAGHHNEQFF.

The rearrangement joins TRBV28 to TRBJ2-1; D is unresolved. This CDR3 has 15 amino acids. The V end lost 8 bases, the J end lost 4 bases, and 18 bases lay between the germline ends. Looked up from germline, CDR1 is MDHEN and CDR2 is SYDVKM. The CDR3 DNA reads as TGTGCCAGCCTACCCGGGCTAGGAAATTACAATGAGCAGTTCTTC. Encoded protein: CASLPGLGNYNEQFF. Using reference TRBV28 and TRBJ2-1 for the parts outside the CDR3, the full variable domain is DVKVTQSSRYLVKRTGEKVFLECVQDMDHENMFWYRQDPGLGLRLIYFSYDVKMKEKGDIPEGYSVSREKKERFSLILESASTNQTSMYLCASLPGLGNYNEQFFGPGTRLTVL.

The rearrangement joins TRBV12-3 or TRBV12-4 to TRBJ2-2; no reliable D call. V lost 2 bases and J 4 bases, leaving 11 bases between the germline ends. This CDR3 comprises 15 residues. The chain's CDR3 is CASSLSMPTTGELFF. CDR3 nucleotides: TGTGCCAGCAGTTTAAGTATGCCGACCACCGGGGAGCTGTTTTTT.

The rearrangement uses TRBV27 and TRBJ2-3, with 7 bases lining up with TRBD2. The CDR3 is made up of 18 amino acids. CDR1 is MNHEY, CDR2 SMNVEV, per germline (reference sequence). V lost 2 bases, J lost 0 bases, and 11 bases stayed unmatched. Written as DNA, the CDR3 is TGTGCCAGCAGTTTAAATCCTAGCGGAGGGTCTAGCACAGATACGCAGTATTTT. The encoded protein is CASSLNPSGGSSTDTQYF.

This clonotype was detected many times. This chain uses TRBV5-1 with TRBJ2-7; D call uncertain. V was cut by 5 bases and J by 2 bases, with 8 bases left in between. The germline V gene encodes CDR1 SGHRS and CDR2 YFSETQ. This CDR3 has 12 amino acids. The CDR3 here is CASSSTTYEQYF. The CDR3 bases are TGCGCCAGCAGTTCCACAACCTACGAGCAGTACTTC.

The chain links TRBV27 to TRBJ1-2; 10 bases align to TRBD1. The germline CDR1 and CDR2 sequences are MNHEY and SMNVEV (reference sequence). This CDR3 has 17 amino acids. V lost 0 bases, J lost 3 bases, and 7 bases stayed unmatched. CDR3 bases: TGTGCCAGCAGTTTATCTCTCGGGACAGGGGTACACTATGGCTACACCTTC. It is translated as CASSLSLGTGVHYGYTF.